The rows below give T cell receptor beta chains drawn from one sample of a study of T cells in Graves' hyperthyroidism and ophthalmopathy. MiXCR, run by TCRdb on the multiplex PCR reads, gives a single entry per CDR3 protein. This table holds 500,000 to 750,000 distinct CDR3 sequences, around 16% found once. Material for sequencing was blood. These receptors all stem from a woman aged 30 to 39 with Graves' hyperthyroidism. The CDR3 runs from the conserved cysteine through the conserved F or W. Each record gives: J gene, V gene, CDR3 protein.

>TRBJ2-3|TRBV27
CASSPTGDTDTQYF
>TRBJ1-2|TRBV19
CASRSGGDDYGYTF
>TRBJ2-7|TRBV24-1
CATSETGGRHYEQYF
>TRBJ2-1|TRBV12-3/TRBV12-4
CASSLLLGVASTNEQFF
>TRBJ1-2|TRBV10-3
CAIDERQGAYGYTF
>TRBJ2-3|TRBV4-2
CASSQDLDTDTQYF
>TRBJ2-7|TRBV6-1
CASSITSGPYEQYF
>TRBJ2-5|TRBV3-1
CASSQDRTTPWTQYF
>TRBJ2-3|TRBV29-1
CSARLLGTDTQYF
>TRBJ2-7|TRBV5-1
CASSSSGTGVAEQYF
>TRBJ1-1|TRBV5-1
CASGGTAGTEAFF
>TRBJ2-2|TRBV20-1
CSASYSPNTGELFF
>TRBJ2-3|TRBV20-1
CSSGQSFSTDTQYF
>TRBJ2-7|TRBV2
CASEREGRRAEQYF
>TRBJ2-3|TRBV12-5
CASGLGSTDTQYF
>TRBJ2-1|TRBV20-1
CSARGRTGVGEQFF
>TRBJ2-1|TRBV27
CASSTVAVSYNEQLF
>TRBJ2-7|TRBV20-1
CSATGLADEQYF
>TRBJ2-3|TRBV2
CASSAPGHGTATQYF
>TRBJ2-4|TRBV2
CASSGQLAKNIQYF
>TRBJ2-5|TRBV7-8
CASSLALAVQETQYF
>TRBJ2-3|TRBV7-2
CASSPSPVGLPADTQYF
>TRBJ2-7|TRBV29-1
CSGALAGISDEQYF
>TRBJ2-1|TRBV5-1
CASSPNGLAGVNEQFF
>TRBJ2-3|TRBV20-1
CSARDSASSTDTQYF
>TRBJ2-5|TRBV7-2
CASRPAQTLIETQYF